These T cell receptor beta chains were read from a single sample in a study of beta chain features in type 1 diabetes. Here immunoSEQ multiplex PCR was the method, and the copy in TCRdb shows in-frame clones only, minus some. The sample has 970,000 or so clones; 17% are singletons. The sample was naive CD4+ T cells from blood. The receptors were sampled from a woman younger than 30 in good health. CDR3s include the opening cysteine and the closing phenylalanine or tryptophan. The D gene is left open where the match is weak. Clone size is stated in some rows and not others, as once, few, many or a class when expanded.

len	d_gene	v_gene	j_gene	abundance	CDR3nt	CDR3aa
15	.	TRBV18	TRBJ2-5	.	TGTGCCAGCTCACCCGCACGGAGGGGGCAAGAGACCCAGTACTTC	CASSPARRGQETQYF
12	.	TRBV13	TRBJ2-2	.	TGTGCCAGCAGCCGCGCGCCCCCGGAGCTGTTTTTT	CASSRAPPELFF
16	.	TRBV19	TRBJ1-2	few	TGTGCCAGTAGTATATCTATCGGCAGACTCAACTATGGCTACACCTTC	CASSISIGRLNYGYTF
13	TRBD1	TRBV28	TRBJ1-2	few	TGTGCCAGCAGACCGACAGGGGACTATGGCTACACCTTC	CASRPTGDYGYTF
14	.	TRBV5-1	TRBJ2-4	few	TGCGCCAGCTTCGGAGGGACCGCCGAAAACATTCAGTACTTC	CASFGGTAENIQYF
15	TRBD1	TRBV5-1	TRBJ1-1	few	TGCGCCAGCAGCCCCAGGACAGGAGTGAACACTGAAGCTTTCTTT	CASSPRTGVNTEAFF
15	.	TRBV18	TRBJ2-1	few	TGTGCCAGCTCACGAGACGTAAGCTCCTACAATGAGCAGTTCTTC	CASSRDVSSYNEQFF
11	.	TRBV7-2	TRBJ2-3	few	TGTGCCAGCAGAAGCACAGATACGCAGTATTTT	CASRSTDTQYF
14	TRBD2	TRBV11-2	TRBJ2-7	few	TGTGCCAGCAGCTTACTAGCGGGAGAAGACGAGCAGTACTTC	CASSLLAGEDEQYF
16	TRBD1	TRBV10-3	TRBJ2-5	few	TGTGCCATCAGCCCTCAGGGACAGGGGGCCTGGGAGACCCAGTACTTC	CAISPQGQGAWETQYF
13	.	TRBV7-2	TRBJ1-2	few	TGTGCCAGCAGCTTTGGGGGAAACTATGGCTACACCTTC	CASSFGGNYGYTF
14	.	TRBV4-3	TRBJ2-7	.	TGCGCCAGCCGCCAAGGAACAGGGCCCTACGAGCAGTACTTC	CASRQGTGPYEQYF
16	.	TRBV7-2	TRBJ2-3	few	TGTGCCAGCAGCTATTCCTCCACCATTAGCACAGATACGCAGTATTTT	CASSYSSTISTDTQYF
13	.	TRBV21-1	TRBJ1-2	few	TGTGCCAACACTCCCCGGGCCGACTATGGCTACACCTTC	CANTPRADYGYTF
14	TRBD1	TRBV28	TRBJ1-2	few	TGTGCCAGCAGTTTGAGTCAGGGGGCGTTTGGCTACACCTTC	CASSLSQGAFGYTF
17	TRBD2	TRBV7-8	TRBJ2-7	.	TGTGCCAGCAGCTACCGAGTTCTAGCGGAAGATACCTACGAGCAGTACTTC	CASSYRVLAEDTYEQYF
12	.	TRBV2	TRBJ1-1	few	TGTGCCAGCAGTGTGGAAGGGAGCGGAGCTTTCTTT	CASSVEGSGAFF
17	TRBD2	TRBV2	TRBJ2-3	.	TGTGCCAGCAGTGCTAGGGGGGGGACTAGCGGGAAGGATACGCAGTATTTT	CASSARGGTSGKDTQYF
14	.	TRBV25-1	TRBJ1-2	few	TGTGCCAGCAGTGAATTGGGTCGGTATGGAGGCTACACCTTC	CASSELGRYGGYTF
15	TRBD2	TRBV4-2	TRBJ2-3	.	TGTGCCAGCAGCCAAGAAGGCACGGGAGGGCCGTCGCAGTATTTT	CASSQEGTGGPSQYF
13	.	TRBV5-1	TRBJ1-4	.	TGCGCCAGCAGCCGGGGCGTTTTTGAAAAACTGTTTTTT	CASSRGVFEKLFF
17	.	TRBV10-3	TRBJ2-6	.	TGTGCCATCAGTGAGTTCTCACCCAAGTCTGGGGCCAACGTCCTGACTTTC	CAISEFSPKSGANVLTF
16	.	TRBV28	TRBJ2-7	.	TGTGCCAGCAGCCCGTGGTTCGGGAGTTATAGTTACGAGCAGTACTTC	CASSPWFGSYSYEQYF
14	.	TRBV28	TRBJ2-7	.	TGTGCCAGCAGTTCCCCCACGACAGGAAACGAGCAGTACTTC	CASSSPTTGNEQYF
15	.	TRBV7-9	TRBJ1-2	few	TGTGCCAGCAGCTTACACCGGGACCTCCCCTATGGCTACACCTTC	CASSLHRDLPYGYTF
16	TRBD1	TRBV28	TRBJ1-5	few	TGTGCCAGCATTAAAACAGGGGTACGGGGCAATCAGCCCCAGCATTTT	CASIKTGVRGNQPQHF
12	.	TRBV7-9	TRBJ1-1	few	TGTGCCAGCAGCTTAAGCTTTGCTGAAGCTTTCTTT	CASSLSFAEAFF
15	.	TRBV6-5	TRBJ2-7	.	TGTGCCAGCAGTTACGCAAGGGGGGAGACCTACGAGCAGTACTTC	CASSYARGETYEQYF
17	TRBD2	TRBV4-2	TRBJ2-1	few	TGTGCCAGCAGCCAAGATTGGACTAGCGGGAGGGGCAATGAGCAGTTCTTC	CASSQDWTSGRGNEQFF
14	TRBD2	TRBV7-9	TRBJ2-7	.	TGTGCCAGCAGCTTAGCGGGAGGGCCCAACGAGCAGTACTTC	CASSLAGGPNEQYF
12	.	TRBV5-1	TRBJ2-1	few	TGCGCCAGCAGCCAAACTAGGAATGAGCAGTTCTTC	CASSQTRNEQFF
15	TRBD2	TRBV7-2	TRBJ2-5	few	TGTGCCAGCAGCCGGACTAGCGGGCAACAAGAGACCCAGTACTTC	CASSRTSGQQETQYF
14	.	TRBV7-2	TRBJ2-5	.	TGTGCCAGCAGCCCCCCCCCGGGGCGGGAGACCCAGTACTTC	CASSPPPGRETQYF
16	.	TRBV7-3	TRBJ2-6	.	TGTGCCAGCAGTTCATCAGGGACCTCTGGGGCCAACGTCCTGACTTTC	CASSSSGTSGANVLTF
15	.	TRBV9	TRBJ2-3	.	TGTGCCAGCAGCGTAGACGGTAGTACCAGGGATACGCAGTATTTT	CASSVDGSTRDTQYF
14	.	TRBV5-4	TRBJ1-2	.	TGTGCCAGCAGCCGTGAGGTTACTCCCGGCGGCTACACCTTC	CASSREVTPGGYTF
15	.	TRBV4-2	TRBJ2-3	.	TGTGCCAGCAGCCAAGATGCACAGGCCCCAGATACGCAGTATTTT	CASSQDAQAPDTQYF
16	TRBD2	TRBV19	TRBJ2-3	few	TGTGCCAGTAATAGGGAAAGCGGGAGCAACACAGATACGCAGTATTTT	CASNRESGSNTDTQYF
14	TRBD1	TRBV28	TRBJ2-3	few	TGTGCCAGCAGTCGCCGGGACAGGGGGGATACGCAGTATTTT	CASSRRDRGDTQYF
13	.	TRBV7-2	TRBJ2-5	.	TGTGCCAGCAGCTTATCGATCCAAGAGACCCAGTACTTC	CASSLSIQETQYF
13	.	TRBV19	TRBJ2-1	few	TGTGCCAGTAGTCCCGGGACGCCCAATGAGCAGTTCTTC	CASSPGTPNEQFF
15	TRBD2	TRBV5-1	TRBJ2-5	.	TGCGCCAGCAGCTTGACTAGCGGGAGGAAGGAGACCCAGTACTTC	CASSLTSGRKETQYF
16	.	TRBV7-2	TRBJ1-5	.	TGTGCCAGCAGCCCCCTCGGGGGGAACATTAATCAGCCCCAGCATTTT	CASSPLGGNINQPQHF
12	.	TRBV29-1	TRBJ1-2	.	TGCAGCGTTGACGCCCGCAATGGGGGCTACACCTTC	CSVDARNGGYTF
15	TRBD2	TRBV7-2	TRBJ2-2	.	TGTGCCAGCAGCTTAGCCGGGAGGGAGAATGAGGAGCTGTTTTTT	CASSLAGRENEELFF
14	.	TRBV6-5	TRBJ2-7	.	TGTGCCAGCAGTTACTCGGACCGGTCCTACGAGCAGTACTTC	CASSYSDRSYEQYF
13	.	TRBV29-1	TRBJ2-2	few	TGCAGCGTCGGGCCGCGGGGAACCGGGGAGCTGTTTTTT	CSVGPRGTGELFF
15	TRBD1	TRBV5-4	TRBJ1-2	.	TGTGCCAGCAGCACCCGGGACAGGGGGTCTTATGACTACACCTTC	CASSTRDRGSYDYTF
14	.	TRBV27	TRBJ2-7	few	TGTGCCAGCAGTTTATCCCGCGAATCCTACGAGCAGTACTTC	CASSLSRESYEQYF
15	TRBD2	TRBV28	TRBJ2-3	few	TGTGCCAGCAGTTTAGGGACTAGCGGCACAGATACGCAGTATTTT	CASSLGTSGTDTQYF
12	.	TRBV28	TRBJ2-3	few	TGTGCCAGCAGCCAAACCGGGACCGAGCAGTATTTT	CASSQTGTEQYF